This paragraph reports one T cell receptor (beta chain). The sample is drawn from a study of blood T cell repertoires in COVID-19. With 6 bases removed from V and 10 bases from J, the gap between germline ends came to 12 bases. Germline CDR1 and CDR2: SQVTM and ANQGSEA. The CDR3 totals 10 residues. Sequenced by immunoSEQ multiplex PCR; TCRdb stores in-frame clones only, minus some. The sample carries over 250,000 clones, 88% recorded once. V gene TRBV29-1 combines with J gene TRBJ2-5; D is ambiguous. The receptor was derived from a man in his 60s who had recovered from COVID-19. Sequencing used peripheral blood. In DNA, the CDR3 is TGCAGCGTCCCCCTCGGTATCCAGTACTTC. Amino acid sequence: CSVPLGIQYF.